One T cell receptor beta chain is described in this entry. The data are from a study of T cells after somatic rescue of genetic block. The length of the CDR3 is 16 residues. In germline, CDR1 is SEHNR, CDR2 FQNEAQ (reference sequence). The junction had 9 bases not matched to a gene; V was cut back by 2 bases and J by 5 bases. The repertoire was sequenced with immunoSEQ multiplex PCR; TCRdb's copy has only in-frame clones and lacks some. The table has 50,000 to 60,000 clones, roughly 96% seen once. This clonotype was sampled from a child less than two years old. The chain has TRBV7-9 and TRBJ2-5; the match to TRBD1 covers 9 bases. Sequencing was done on a sample of peripheral blood mononuclear cells (PBMCs). The CDR3 is CASSLSGTGRGETQYF. The CDR3 coding sequence is TGTGCCAGCAGCTTATCTGGGACAGGGAGAGGGGAGACCCAGTACTTC.